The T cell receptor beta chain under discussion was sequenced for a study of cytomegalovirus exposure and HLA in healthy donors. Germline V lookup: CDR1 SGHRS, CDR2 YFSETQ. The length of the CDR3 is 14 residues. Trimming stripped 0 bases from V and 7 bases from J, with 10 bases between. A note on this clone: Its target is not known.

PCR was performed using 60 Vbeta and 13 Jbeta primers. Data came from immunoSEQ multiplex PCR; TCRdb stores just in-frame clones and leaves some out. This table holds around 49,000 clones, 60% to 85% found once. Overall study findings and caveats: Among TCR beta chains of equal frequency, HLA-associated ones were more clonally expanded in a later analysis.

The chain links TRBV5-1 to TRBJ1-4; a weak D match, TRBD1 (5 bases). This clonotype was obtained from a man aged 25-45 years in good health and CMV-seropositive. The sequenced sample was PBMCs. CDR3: CASSLAGRGEKLFF. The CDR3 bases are TGCGCCAGCAGCTTGGCAGGGAGGGGTGAAAAACTGTTTTTT.